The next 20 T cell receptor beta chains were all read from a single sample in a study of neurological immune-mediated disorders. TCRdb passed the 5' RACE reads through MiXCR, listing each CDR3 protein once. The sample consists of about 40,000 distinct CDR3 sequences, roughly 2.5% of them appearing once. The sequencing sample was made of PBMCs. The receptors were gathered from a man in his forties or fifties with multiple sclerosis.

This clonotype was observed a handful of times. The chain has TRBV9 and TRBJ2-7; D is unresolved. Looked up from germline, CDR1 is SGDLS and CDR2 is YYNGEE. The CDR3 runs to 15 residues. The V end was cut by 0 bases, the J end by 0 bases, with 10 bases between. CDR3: CASSVGMTPSYEQYF. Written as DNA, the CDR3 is TGTGCCAGCAGCGTAGGCATGACGCCCTCCTACGAGCAGTACTTC.

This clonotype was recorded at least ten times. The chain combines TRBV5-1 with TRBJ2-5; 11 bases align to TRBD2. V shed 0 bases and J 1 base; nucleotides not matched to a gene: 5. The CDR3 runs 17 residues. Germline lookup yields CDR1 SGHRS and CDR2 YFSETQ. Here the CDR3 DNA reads TGCGCCAGCAGCTTGGGACTAGCGGGGCGACCCCAAGAGACCCAGTACTTC. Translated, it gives CASSLGLAGRPQETQYF.

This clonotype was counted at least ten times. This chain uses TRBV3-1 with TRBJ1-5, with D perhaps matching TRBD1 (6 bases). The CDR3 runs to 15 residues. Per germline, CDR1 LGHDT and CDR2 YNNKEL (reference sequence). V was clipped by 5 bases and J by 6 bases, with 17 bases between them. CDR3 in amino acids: CASSAHDRIGQPQHF. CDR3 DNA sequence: TGTGCCAGCAGCGCTCACGACAGGATCGGTCAGCCCCAGCATTTT.

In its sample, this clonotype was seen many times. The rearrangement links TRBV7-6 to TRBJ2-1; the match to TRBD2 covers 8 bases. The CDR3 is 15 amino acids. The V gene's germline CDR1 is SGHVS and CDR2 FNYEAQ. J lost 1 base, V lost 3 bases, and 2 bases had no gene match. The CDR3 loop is CASSFLAGSYNEQFF. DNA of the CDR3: TGTGCCAGCAGCTTTTTAGCGGGGTCCTACAATGAGCAGTTCTTC.

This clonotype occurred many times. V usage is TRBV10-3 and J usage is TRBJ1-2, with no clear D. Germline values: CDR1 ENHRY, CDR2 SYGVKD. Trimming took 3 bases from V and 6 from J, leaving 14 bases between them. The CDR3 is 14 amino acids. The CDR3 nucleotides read TGTGCCATCAGTGAATTGGAGGGAGTCGATGGCTACACCTTC. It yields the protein CAISELEGVDGYTF.

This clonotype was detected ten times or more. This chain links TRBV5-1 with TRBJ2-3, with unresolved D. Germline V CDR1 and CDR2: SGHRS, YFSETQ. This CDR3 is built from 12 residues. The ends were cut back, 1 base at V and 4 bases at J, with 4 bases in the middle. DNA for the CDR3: TGCGCCAGCAGCTTGTTTCCAGATACGCAGTATTTT. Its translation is CASSLFPDTQYF.

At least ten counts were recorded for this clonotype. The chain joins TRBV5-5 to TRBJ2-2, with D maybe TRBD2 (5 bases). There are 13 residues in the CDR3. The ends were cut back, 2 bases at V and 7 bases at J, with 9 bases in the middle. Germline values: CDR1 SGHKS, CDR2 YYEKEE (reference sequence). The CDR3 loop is CASSFTRVGELFF. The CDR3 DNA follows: TGTGCCAGCAGCTTCACGAGGGTCGGGGAGCTGTTTTTT.

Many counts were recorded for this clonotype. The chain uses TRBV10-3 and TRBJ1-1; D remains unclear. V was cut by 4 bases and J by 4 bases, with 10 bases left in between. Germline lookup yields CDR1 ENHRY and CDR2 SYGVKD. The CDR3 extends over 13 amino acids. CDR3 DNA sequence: TGTGCCATCAGTGGAGTGGGGAGCACTGAAGCTTTCTTT. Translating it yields CAISGVGSTEAFF.

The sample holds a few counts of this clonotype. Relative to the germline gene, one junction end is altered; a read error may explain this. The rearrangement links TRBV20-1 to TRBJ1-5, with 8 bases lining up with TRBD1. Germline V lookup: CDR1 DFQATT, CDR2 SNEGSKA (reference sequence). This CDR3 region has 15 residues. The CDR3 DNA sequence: TGCAGTGCTGGACCCCGAGACAGGGGAGGTCAGCCCCAGAATTTT. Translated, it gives CSAGPRDRGGQPQNF.

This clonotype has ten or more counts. CDR3 nucleotides: TGCGCCAGCAGCGGGGAGGGACACCTATACACTGAAGCTTTCTTT. Translated: CASSGEGHLYTEAFF. The V gene is TRBV5-1, the J gene TRBJ1-1, with TRBD1 as a possible D gene (6 bases). Germline loops: CDR1 SGHRS, CDR2 YFSETQ. V dropped 4 bases and J dropped 3 bases, with 16 bases sitting between them. CDR3 length: 15 amino acids.

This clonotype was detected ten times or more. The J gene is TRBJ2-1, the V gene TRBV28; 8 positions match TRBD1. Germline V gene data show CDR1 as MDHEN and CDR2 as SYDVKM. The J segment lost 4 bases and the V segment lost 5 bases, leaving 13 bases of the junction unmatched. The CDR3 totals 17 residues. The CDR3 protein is CASSTSRDRYLYNEQFF. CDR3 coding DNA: TGTGCCAGCAGTACATCCCGGGACAGGTACCTATACAATGAGCAGTTCTTC.

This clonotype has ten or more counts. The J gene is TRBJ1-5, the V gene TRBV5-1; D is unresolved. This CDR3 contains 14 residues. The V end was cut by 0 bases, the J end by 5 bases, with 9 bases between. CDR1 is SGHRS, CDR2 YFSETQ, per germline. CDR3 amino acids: CASSLAGEDQPQHF. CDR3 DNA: TGCGCCAGCAGCTTGGCCGGGGAAGATCAGCCCCAGCATTTT.

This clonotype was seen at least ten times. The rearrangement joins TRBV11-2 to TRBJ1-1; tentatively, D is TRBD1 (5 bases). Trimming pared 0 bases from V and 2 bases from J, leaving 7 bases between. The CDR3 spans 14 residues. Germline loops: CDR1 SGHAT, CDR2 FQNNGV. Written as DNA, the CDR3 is TGTGCCAGCAGCTTAGAGGGGACCAACACTGAAGCTTTCTTT. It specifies CASSLEGTNTEAFF. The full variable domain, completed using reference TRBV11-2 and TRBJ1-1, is EAGVAQSPRYKIIEKRQSVAFWCNPISGHATLYWYQQILGQGPKLLIQFQNNGVVDDSQLPKDRFSAERLKGVDSTLKIQPAKLEDSAVYLCASSLEGTNTEAFFGQGTRLTVV.

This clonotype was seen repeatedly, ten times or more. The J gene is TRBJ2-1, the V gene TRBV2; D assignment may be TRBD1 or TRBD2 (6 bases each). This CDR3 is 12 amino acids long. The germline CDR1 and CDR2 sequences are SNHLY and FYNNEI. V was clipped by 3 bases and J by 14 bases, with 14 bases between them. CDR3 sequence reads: CASSDLWGAEFF. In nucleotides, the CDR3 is TGTGCCAGCAGTGACCTGTGGGGGGCGGAGTTCTTC.

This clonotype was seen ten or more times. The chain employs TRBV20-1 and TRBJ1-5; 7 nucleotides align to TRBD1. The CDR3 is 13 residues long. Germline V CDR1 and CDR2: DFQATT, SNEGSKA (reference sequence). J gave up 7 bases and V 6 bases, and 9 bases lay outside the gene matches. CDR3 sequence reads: CSATATGNQPQHF. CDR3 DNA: TGCAGTGCCACGGCGACAGGGAACCAGCCCCAGCATTTT.

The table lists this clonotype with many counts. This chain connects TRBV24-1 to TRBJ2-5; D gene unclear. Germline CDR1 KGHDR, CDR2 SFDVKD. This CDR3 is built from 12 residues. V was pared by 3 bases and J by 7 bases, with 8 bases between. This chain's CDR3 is CATSDGLMTQYF. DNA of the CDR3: TGTGCCACCAGTGATGGATTGATGACCCAGTACTTC.

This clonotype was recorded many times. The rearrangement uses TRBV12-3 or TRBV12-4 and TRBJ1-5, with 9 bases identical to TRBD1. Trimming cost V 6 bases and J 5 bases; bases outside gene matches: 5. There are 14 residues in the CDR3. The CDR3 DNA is TGTGCCAGCAGCCAGGGACAGGGCTATCAGCCCCAGCATTTT. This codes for CASSQGQGYQPQHF.

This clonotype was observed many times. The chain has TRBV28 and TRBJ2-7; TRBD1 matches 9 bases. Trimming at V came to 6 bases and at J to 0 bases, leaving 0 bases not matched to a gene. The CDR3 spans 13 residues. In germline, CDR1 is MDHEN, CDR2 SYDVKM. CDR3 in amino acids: CASRTGGSYEQYF. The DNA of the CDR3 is TGTGCCAGCAGGACAGGGGGCTCCTACGAGCAGTACTTC.

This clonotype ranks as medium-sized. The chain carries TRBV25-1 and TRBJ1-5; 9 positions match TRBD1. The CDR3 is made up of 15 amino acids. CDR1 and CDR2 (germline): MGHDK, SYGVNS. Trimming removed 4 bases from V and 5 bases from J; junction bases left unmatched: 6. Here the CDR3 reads CASSAPGQGYQPQHF. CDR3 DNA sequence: TGTGCCAGCAGTGCTCCGGGACAGGGTTATCAGCCCCAGCATTTT. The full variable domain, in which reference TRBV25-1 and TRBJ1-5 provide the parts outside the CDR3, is EADIYQTPRYLVIGTGKKITLECSQTMGHDKMYWYQQDPGMELHLIHYSYGVNSTEKGDLSSESTVSRIRTEHFPLTLESARPSHTSQYLCASSAPGQGYQPQHFGDGTRLSIL.

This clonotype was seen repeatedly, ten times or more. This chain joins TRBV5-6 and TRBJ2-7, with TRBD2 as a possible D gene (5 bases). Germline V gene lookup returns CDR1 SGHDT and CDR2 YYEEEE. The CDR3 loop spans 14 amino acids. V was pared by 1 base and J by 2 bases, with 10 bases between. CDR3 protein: CASSLPGIPYEQYF. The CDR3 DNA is TGTGCCAGCAGCTTGCCGGGGATCCCCTACGAGCAGTACTTC.